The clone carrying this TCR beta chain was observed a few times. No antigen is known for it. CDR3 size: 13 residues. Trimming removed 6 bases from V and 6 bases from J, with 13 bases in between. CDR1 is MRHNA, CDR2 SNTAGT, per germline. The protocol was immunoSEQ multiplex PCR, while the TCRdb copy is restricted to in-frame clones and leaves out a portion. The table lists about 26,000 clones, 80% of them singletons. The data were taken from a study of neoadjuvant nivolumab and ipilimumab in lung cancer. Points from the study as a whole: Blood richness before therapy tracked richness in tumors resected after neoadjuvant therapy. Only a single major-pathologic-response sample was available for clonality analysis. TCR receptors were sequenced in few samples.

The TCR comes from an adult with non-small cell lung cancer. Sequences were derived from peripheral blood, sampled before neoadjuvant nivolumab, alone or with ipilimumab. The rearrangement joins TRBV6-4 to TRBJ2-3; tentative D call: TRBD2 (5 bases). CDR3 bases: TGTGCCAGCAGCTCGGAGGTGGGGGATACGCAGTATTTT. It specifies CASSSEVGDTQYF.